Below are 19 T cell receptor beta chains sequenced from a single sample in a study of CXCR3-negative and CXCR3-positive naive CD8 T cells. With UMI labels, 5' RACE was used to prepare the TRB cDNA libraries. Reprocessing the 5' RACE reads, TCRdb reports a single entry for every CDR3 protein and omits DNA. The repertoire shows 90,000 to 100,000 distinct CDR3 sequences; the top ten hold about 1.5%. The sequencing sample was made of naive CXCR3- CD8+ T cells from blood. Subset of the sample: CD45RO-CCR7+CD27+CD95- naive CD8+ T cells lacking CXCR3 (TNR3-). The receptors were sampled from a human donor in good health. Some clones in this sample may be carry-over from other donors' samples.

CDR3 region: CAGLAGERYNEQFF. This chain joins TRBV7-9 and TRBJ2-1; TCRdb reports TRBD2, a call that lacks DNA to check it against. CDR3 length equals 14 residues. Per germline, CDR1 SEHNR and CDR2 FQNEAQ (reference sequence).

The chain has TRBV20-1 and TRBJ2-3; lacking DNA, the TRBD2 call made by TCRdb goes unchecked. The CDR3 is made up of 17 amino acids. CDR1 is DFQATT, CDR2 SNEGSKA, per germline (reference sequence). Here the CDR3 reads CSARSYLAGENTDTQYF.

The gene calls are TRBV28 and TRBJ2-3. Germline values: CDR1 MDHEN, CDR2 SYDVKM. The CDR3 extends over 13 amino acids. The CDR3 protein is CASSLGGTDTQYF. The variable domain in full, with the rest retrieved from reference TRBV28 and TRBJ2-3, is DVKVTQSSRYLVKRTGEKVFLECVQDMDHENMFWYRQDPGLGLRLIYFSYDVKMKEKGDIPEGYSVSREKKERFSLILESASTNQTSMYLCASSLGGTDTQYFGPGTRLTVL.

The gene calls are TRBV29-1 and TRBJ2-7. CDR1 and CDR2 (germline): SQVTM, ANQGSEA. This CDR3 is 14 amino acids long. CDR3 sequence reads: CSVVRSRSSYEQYF.

The chain recombines TRBV29-1 with TRBJ2-7; TCRdb selects TRBD2, and the lack of DNA leaves this call unchecked. Germline values: CDR1 SQVTM, CDR2 ANQGSEA. This CDR3 has 14 residues. CDR3 loop: CSVEFGREIGEQYF.

The chain joins TRBV13 to TRBJ2-2; TCRdb proposes TRBD1, but this gene call is untestable without DNA. The V gene's germline CDR1 is PRHDT and CDR2 FYEKMQ (reference sequence). The CDR3 has 15 residues. The CDR3 reads CASSPRDRGSGELFF. Full variable domain (missing parts from reference TRBV13 and TRBJ2-2): AAGVIQSPRHLIKEKRETATLKCYPIPRHDTVYWYQQGPGQDPQFLISFYEKMQSDKGSIPDRFSAQQFSDYHSELNMSSLELGDSALYFCASSPRDRGSGELFFGEGSRLTVL.

The chain combines TRBV28 with TRBJ2-5; TCRdb designates TRBD2, a call that cannot be tested without DNA. CDR1 is MDHEN and CDR2 is SYDVKM in the germline V gene. This CDR3 is built from 17 residues. The CDR3 reads CASSSFLAGGYQETQYF.

This chain uses TRBV25-1 with TRBJ2-1; TCRdb returns TRBD1, unconfirmable since there is no DNA. Germline V gene sequence: CDR1 MGHDK, CDR2 SYGVNS. This CDR3 has 15 amino acids. The CDR3 is CASSELQVSYNEQFF.

The chain combines TRBV29-1 with TRBJ1-1; TCRdb's D call, TRBD1, is unchecked because there is no DNA. The CDR3 loop spans 13 amino acids. Germline V gene sequence: CDR1 SQVTM, CDR2 ANQGSEA. The CDR3 region is CSVVGQGNTEAFF.

V usage is TRBV2 and J usage is TRBJ2-4; TCRdb gives TRBD2 as the D gene, but with no DNA this cannot be confirmed. The CDR3 spans 12 residues. The germline CDR1 and CDR2 sequences are SNHLY and FYNNEI. The CDR3 spells CASPPPQNIQYF. Drawing the rest from reference TRBV2 and TRBJ2-4, the complete variable domain is EPEVTQTPSHQVTQMGQEVILRCVPISNHLYFYWYRQILGQKVEFLVSFYNNEISEKSEIFDDQFSVERPDGSNFTLKIRSTKLEDSAMYFCASPPPQNIQYFGAGTRLSVL.

The chain links TRBV2 to TRBJ2-7; TCRdb outputs TRBD1, but without DNA this stays unchecked. The CDR3 is 12 residues long. Germline values: CDR1 SNHLY, CDR2 FYNNEI. This CDR3 is CASRTGQPVLYF.

This chain links TRBV6-5 with TRBJ2-5; there is no DNA to check the TCRdb D call of TRBD2. The V gene's germline CDR1 is MNHEY and CDR2 SVGAGI. CDR3 length: 14 amino acids. The CDR3 protein is CASSYAGLQETQYF.

The V and J genes are TRBV19 and TRBJ2-1; TCRdb calls TRBD2, which cannot be checked without DNA. In germline, CDR1 is LNHDA, CDR2 SQIVND (reference sequence). The CDR3 runs 15 residues. The chain's CDR3 is CASSPYGGSSDEQFF.

This chain uses TRBV5-1 with TRBJ2-3. The V gene's germline CDR1 is SGHRS and CDR2 YFSETQ. The CDR3 totals 14 residues. CDR3 region: CASSLYQRADTQYF. The whole variable domain, filled in from reference TRBV5-1 and TRBJ2-3, reads KAGVTQTPRYLIKTRGQQVTLSCSPISGHRSVSWYQQTPGQGLQFLFEYFSETQRNKGNFPGRFSGRQFSNSRSEMNVSTLELGDSALYLCASSLYQRADTQYFGPGTRLTVL.

The V gene is TRBV28, the J gene TRBJ1-5; with no DNA, the TCRdb D assignment of TRBD1 cannot be verified. CDR3 length: 14 amino acids. CDR1 is MDHEN, CDR2 SYDVKM, per germline. This CDR3 reads CASSNDRANQPQHF.

V and J are TRBV11-2 and TRBJ2-3; TCRdb calls TRBD2, which cannot be checked without DNA. This CDR3 has 13 residues. Germline assignment: CDR1 SGHAT and CDR2 FQNNGV. The CDR3 reads CASSLYGGDTQYF.

This chain connects TRBV27 to TRBJ2-7. Germline V lookup: CDR1 MNHEY, CDR2 SMNVEV (reference sequence). This CDR3 comprises 14 residues. CDR3: CASSLSGSAYEQYF.

CDR3 residues: CASSLPPGDYEQYF. The V call is TRBV5-1, the J call TRBJ2-7; no DNA is available, so the TRBD1 call from TCRdb remains unchecked. CDR3 length equals 14 residues. Germline V gene lookup returns CDR1 SGHRS and CDR2 YFSETQ.

The chain is built from TRBV4-3 and TRBJ1-2; checking the TCRdb D call of TRBD1 is not possible without DNA. There are 16 residues in the CDR3. From germline, CDR1 is LGHNA and CDR2 YSLEER. CDR3: CASSQARQASNYGYTF.